The source of this T cell receptor beta chain is a study of patients and donors after allogeneic stem cell transplantation. TCRdb re-called the RT-PCR reads through MiXCR, storing one row per CDR3 protein. This sample has about 110,000 distinct CDR3 sequences; roughly 35% occur once, and the top ten carry under 30%. Trimming cost V 4 bases and J 9 bases, with 13 bases left between them. Germline lookup yields CDR1 KGHSH and CDR2 LQKENI. The CDR3 totals 13 residues. This clonotype was observed a single time. This sequence originates from a human donor who was either an allogeneic HSCT recipient or a stem cell or donor lymphocyte infusion donor (not recorded which). It is not recorded whose cells these are; they may come from a transplant donor. The sample was blood, either unsorted or a sorted T cell fraction (not recorded which). This rearrangement joins TRBV18 to TRBJ2-1; D is undetermined. The CDR3 nucleotides are TGTGCCAGCTCACGTAGCCCCGTTAGTGAGCAGTTCTTC. As protein: CASSRSPVSEQFF.